This T cell receptor beta chain was sequenced for a study of graft-versus-host responses after intestinal transplantation. Study context: Uniformly, recipients were administered anti-thymocyte globulin induction with subsequent tacrolimus and steroids for approximately three years. Study-level findings and limits: Allograft graft-versus-host to host-versus-graft clonal ratios ran high in patients with graft-donor T cell macrochimerism. GvH clones were identified in recipient marrow, with some first appearing in ileum or blood.

This clone was found a few times. The antigen is undetermined. This CDR3 contains 13 residues. CDR1 is LNHDA and CDR2 is SQIVND in the germline V gene (reference sequence). The germline V and J ends were trimmed by 4 bases and 1 base, with 4 bases remaining between them. Assay used: immunoSEQ multiplex PCR; TCRdb lists only in-frame clones, some missing. Of 90,000 to 120,000 clones listed, about 91% are singletons. Sequencing was performed on unstimulated CD4+ T cells sorted from spleen or lymph node cells, taken before transplant. This sequence originates from a human donor who was the organ donor for an intestinal transplant. The V gene is TRBV19, the J gene TRBJ2-2, with unresolved D. Here the CDR3 DNA reads TGTGCCAGTAGTAGACAGAACACCGGGGAGCTGTTTTTT. This translates into CASSRQNTGELFF. The whole variable domain, remainder taken from reference TRBV19 and TRBJ2-2, is DGGITQSPKYLFRKEGQNVTLSCEQNLNHDAMYWYRQDPGQGLRLIYYSQIVNDFQKGDIAEGYSVSREKKESFPLTVTSAQKNPTAFYLCASSRQNTGELFFGEGSRLTVL.